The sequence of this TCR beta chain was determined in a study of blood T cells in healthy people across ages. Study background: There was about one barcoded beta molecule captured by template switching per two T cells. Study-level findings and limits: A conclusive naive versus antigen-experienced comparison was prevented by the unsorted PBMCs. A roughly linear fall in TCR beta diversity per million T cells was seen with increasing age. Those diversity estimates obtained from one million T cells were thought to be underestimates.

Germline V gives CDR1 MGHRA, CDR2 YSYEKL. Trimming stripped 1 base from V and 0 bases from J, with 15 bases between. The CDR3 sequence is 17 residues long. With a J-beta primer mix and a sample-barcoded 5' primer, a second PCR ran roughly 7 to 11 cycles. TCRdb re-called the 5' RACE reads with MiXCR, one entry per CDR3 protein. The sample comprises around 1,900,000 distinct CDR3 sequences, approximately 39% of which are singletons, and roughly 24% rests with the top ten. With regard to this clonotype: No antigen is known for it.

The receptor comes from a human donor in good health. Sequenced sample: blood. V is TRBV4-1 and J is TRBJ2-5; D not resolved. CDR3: CASSQGPWAPYQETQYF. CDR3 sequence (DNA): TGCGCCAGCAGCCAAGGGCCCTGGGCACCGTACCAAGAGACCCAGTACTTC.